Each of the 20 T cell receptor beta chains below was sequenced from the same sample in a study of regulatory T cells in long-lasting Graves disease. To make TCR beta libraries, researchers used iRepertoire HTBI primers and Arm-PCR of CDR3 regions. In TCRdb, the multiplex PCR reads were re-called with MiXCR into one record per CDR3 protein. The sample lists a few hundred thousand distinct CDR3 sequences; approximately 10% were seen once. The time point was: newly diagnosed GD, antithyroid drugs for less than 3 months. Making the TCR library involved RNA that had been extracted from PBMCs. This same sample was also part of a study on T cells in Graves' hyperthyroidism and ophthalmopathy.

The starting material was peripheral blood mononuclear cells (PBMCs), obtained at new diagnosis, from a patient treated with antithyroid drugs. The receptors come from a woman under 30 with Graves disease.

The chain is built from TRBV28 and TRBJ2-1; the D gene is possibly TRBD2 (6 bases). Germline V CDR1 and CDR2: MDHEN, SYDVKM. The CDR3 loop spans 18 amino acids. With 5 bases removed from V and 2 bases from J, the gap between germline ends came to 22 bases. DNA for the CDR3: TGTGCCAGCAGTCCCACTCTCGGGAGTGCGGAGACCTACAATGAGCAGTTCTTC. This codes for CASSPTLGSAETYNEQFF.

This clonotype showed up many times. This chain links TRBV24-1 with TRBJ2-7, with D unclear. The germline gives CDR1 KGHDR, CDR2 SFDVKD. The germline V and J ends were trimmed by 4 bases and 0 bases, with 6 bases remaining between them. The length of the CDR3 is 13 residues. The CDR3 DNA sequence: TGTGCCACCAGTGAGGGTAGCTCCTACGAGCAGTACTTC. It translates to CATSEGSSYEQYF.

This clonotype appeared a few times. The CDR3 DNA sequence: TGTGCCAGCAGAGCTATCCGGGACAGACCCTACAATGAGCAGTTCTTC. Its protein product is CASRAIRDRPYNEQFF. V usage is TRBV12-3 or TRBV12-4 and J usage is TRBJ2-1; 7 bases are shared with TRBD1. V was pared by 6 bases and J by 2 bases, with 10 bases of the junction left unmatched. This CDR3 is built from 16 residues.

V is TRBV6-1 and J is TRBJ2-7; D is unclear. The V gene's germline CDR1 is MNHNS and CDR2 SASEGT. The CDR3 length is 14 residues. Trimming removed 6 bases at V and 2 bases at J, with 14 bases between. The CDR3, as DNA: TGTGCCAGCAGGGTAACCTTGTGGGCCTACGAGCAGTACTTC. Translating it yields CASRVTLWAYEQYF.

The sample holds many counts of this clonotype. The chain carries TRBV7-2 and TRBJ2-5, with D possibly being TRBD2 (5 bases). Germline lookup yields CDR1 SGHTA and CDR2 FQGNSA. V lost 1 base and J lost 4, with 7 bases in between. The CDR3 extends over 13 amino acids. This CDR3 reads CASSLGTAETQYF. The CDR3, as DNA: TGTGCCAGCAGCTTAGGGACTGCAGAGACCCAGTACTTC.

This clonotype was seen more than once but under ten times. The chain's CDR3 is CASSSGPRVAVEQYV. CDR3 nucleotide sequence: TGTGCCAGCAGCTCCGGGCCGAGGGTGGCGGTCGAGCAGTACGTC. This chain joins TRBV7-8 and TRBJ2-7; a possible D gene is TRBD2 (5 bases). Per germline, CDR1 SGHVS and CDR2 FQNEAQ. V was pared by 4 bases and J by 6 bases, with 19 bases between. CDR3 length equals 15 residues.

A note on this clonotype: This may arise from a read error, as a much more abundant clone is one base away. The rearrangement links TRBV20-1 to TRBJ2-5; 7 bases fit TRBD2. CDR1 is DFQATT, CDR2 SNEGSKA, per germline (reference sequence). The junction had 16 bases not matched to a gene; V was cut back by 5 bases and J by 1 base. CDR3 length: 17 residues. The CDR3 coding sequence is TGCAGTGCTGGTAAGCCTTACCCACTAGCGTCCCAAGAGACCCAGTACTTC. It yields the protein CSAGKPYPLASQETQYF.

In its sample, this clonotype was seen once. The chain has TRBV19 and TRBJ1-5, with D hard to call. Germline V gene data show CDR1 as LNHDA and CDR2 as SQIVND (reference sequence). V shed 6 bases and J shed 0 bases, with 12 bases lying between them. The CDR3 is 15 amino acids. This chain's CDR3 is CASRVFLGSNQPQHF. The CDR3 bases are TGTGCCAGTAGGGTCTTTTTGGGTAGCAATCAGCCCCAGCATTTT. The whole variable domain, filled in from reference TRBV19 and TRBJ1-5, reads DGGITQSPKYLFRKEGQNVTLSCEQNLNHDAMYWYRQDPGQGLRLIYYSQIVNDFQKGDIAEGYSVSREKKESFPLTVTSAQKNPTAFYLCASRVFLGSNQPQHFGDGTRLSIL.

V usage is TRBV7-9 and J usage is TRBJ1-4, with unresolved D. Germline-derived CDR1 and CDR2 are SEHNR and FQNEAQ (reference sequence). CDR3 length equals 13 residues. V was cut by 2 bases and J by 7 bases, with 8 bases left in between. The CDR3 reads CASSLFGGEKLFF. DNA for the CDR3: TGTGCCAGCAGCTTATTCGGTGGTGAAAAACTGTTTTTT.

This clonotype was seen many times. This chain joins TRBV10-3 and TRBJ2-1; possible D gene TRBD2, 5 bases. Germline loops: CDR1 ENHRY, CDR2 SYGVKD. This CDR3 spans 15 amino acids. V lost 2 bases and J 2 bases, leaving 10 bases between the germline ends. CDR3 in amino acids: CAISEQAVPYNEQFF. The CDR3 DNA is TGTGCCATCAGTGAGCAAGCGGTTCCCTACAATGAGCAGTTCTTC.

This clonotype was seen a few times. The rearrangement uses TRBV27 and TRBJ2-7, with TRBD1 as a possible D gene (7 bases). The V and J ends lost 6 bases and 5 bases respectively, with 20 bases between them. CDR1 MNHEY and CDR2 SMNVEV come from the germline V gene (reference sequence). CDR3 length equals 15 residues. DNA for the CDR3: TGTGCCAGCAGCCTCTGGGGCAGGGGGGTGGACGAGCAGTACTTC. The encoded protein is CASSLWGRGVDEQYF.

This clonotype has a handful of counts. The chain uses TRBV11-3 and TRBJ2-1, with 7 nucleotides matching TRBD2. Losses at the gene ends were 1 base for V and 6 bases for J; bases not matched to a gene: 6. Germline assignment: CDR1 SGHNT and CDR2 YENEEA. The CDR3 has 15 amino acids. As DNA, the CDR3 is TGTGCCAGCAGCTTAGGGGGGGGGGTCTCCAATGAGCAGTTCTTC. This encodes CASSLGGGVSNEQFF.

This clonotype occurred many times. The V and J genes are TRBV6-1 and TRBJ1-5, with a tentative D call TRBD1 (6 bases). Germline V gene sequence: CDR1 MNHNS, CDR2 SASEGT. The CDR3 extends over 14 amino acids. V lost 8 bases and J 1 base, leaving 12 bases between the germline ends. CDR3 sequence: CASSRGSSNQPQHF. The CDR3 bases are TGTGCCAGCTCCAGGGGTAGCAGCAATCAGCCCCAGCATTTT.

This clonotype was seen many times. The chain joins TRBV27 to TRBJ1-1, with TRBD1 matching over 8 bases. Trimming removed 1 base from V and 1 base from J; junction bases left unmatched: 8. Germline values: CDR1 MNHEY, CDR2 SMNVEV (reference sequence). The CDR3 contains 17 residues. Written as DNA, the CDR3 is TGTGCCAGCAGTTTATTTCCAGGGGGCCCGGGGAACACTGAAGCTTTCTTT. Translated: CASSLFPGGPGNTEAFF.

In its sample, this clonotype was seen a few times. This chain uses TRBV4-3 with TRBJ2-4, with D perhaps TRBD2 (6 bases). CDR3 size: 17 residues. Trimming cost V 0 bases and J 4 bases, with 16 bases left between them. Germline values: CDR1 LGHNA, CDR2 YSLEER. CDR3 region: CASSQDLHAGQKNIQYF. The CDR3 DNA follows: TGCGCCAGCAGCCAAGATCTCCATGCGGGGCAAAAAAACATTCAGTACTTC.

In its sample, this clonotype was seen many times. The V and J genes are TRBV20-1 and TRBJ1-1, with D possibly TRBD1 on 5 matching bases. The CDR3 covers 14 residues. V lost 0 bases and J lost 8, with 16 bases in between. Germline assignment: CDR1 DFQATT and CDR2 SNEGSKA (reference sequence). DNA for the CDR3: TGCAGTGCTAGAGATGGGCCGGGACGCCCAGAAGCTTTCTTT. This sequence encodes CSARDGPGRPEAFF.

A few counts support this clonotype. CDR3 nucleotide sequence: TGTGCCAGCACTCGGACAGGGGCGGACATTCAGTACTTC. It codes for CASTRTGADIQYF. The chain recombines TRBV7-2 with TRBJ2-4; 9 positions match TRBD1. CDR3 length equals 13 residues. The germline gives CDR1 SGHTA, CDR2 FQGNSA. Unmatched junction bases numbered 6, after V lost 7 bases and J lost 8 bases. Looking up the rest from reference TRBV7-2 and TRBJ2-4 gives the full variable domain: GAGVSQSPSNKVTEKGKDVELRCDPISGHTALYWYRQSLGQGLEFLIYFQGNSAPDKSGLPSDRFSAERTGGSVSTLTIQRTQQEDSAVYLCASTRTGADIQYFGAGTRLSVL.

This clonotype was detected only a few times. The chain recombines TRBV14 with TRBJ2-5; D remains unclear. This CDR3 has 14 residues. Germline-derived CDR1 and CDR2 are SGHDN and FVKESK. V was shortened by 1 base and J by 5 bases, with 11 bases between the two germline ends. The DNA for the CDR3 is TGTGCCAGCAGCCAAGCCGGAATCTGGGAGACCCAGTACTTC. It translates to CASSQAGIWETQYF.

The sample holds many counts of this clonotype. The chain joins TRBV4-3 to TRBJ2-1; D possibly corresponds to TRBD2 (6 bases). The CDR3 runs 15 residues. Trimming took off 5 bases at V and 8 bases at J, with 19 bases between the two ends. In germline, CDR1 is LGHNA, CDR2 YSLEER. The CDR3: CASSARPVLAHEQFF. CDR3 bases: TGCGCCAGCAGCGCCCGACCGGTACTAGCCCATGAGCAGTTCTTC.

The rearrangement links TRBV14 to TRBJ2-1; 8 positions match TRBD2. V lost 4 bases to trimming and J lost 9 bases; unmatched junction nucleotides: 14. CDR1 is SGHDN, CDR2 FVKESK, per germline. This CDR3 region has 16 residues. The CDR3 sequence: CASSLGTRIPHGEQFF. The CDR3 region has the DNA TGTGCCAGCAGCCTCGGGACTAGGATCCCCCACGGTGAGCAGTTCTTC. Full variable domain (outside the CDR3, taken from reference TRBV14 and TRBJ2-1): EAGVTQFPSHSVIEKGQTVTLRCDPISGHDNLYWYRRVMGKEIKFLLHFVKESKQDESGMPNNRFLAERTGGTYSTLKVQPAELEDSGVYFCASSLGTRIPHGEQFFGPGTRLTVL.